This TCR beta chain is drawn from a study of cytomegalovirus exposure and HLA in healthy donors. V was pared by 0 bases and J by 9 bases, with 10 bases between. Germline V CDR1 and CDR2: SGHTA, FQGNSA. This CDR3 has 13 residues. Measured with immunoSEQ multiplex PCR; TCRdb has only the in-frame clones, and not every one. The table includes around 150,000 clones, about nine tenths detected once. The chain carries TRBV7-2 and TRBJ2-3; no reliable D call. The sequence came from a woman in her 30s in good health and CMV-seronegative. Specimen: PBMCs. The CDR3 nucleotides are TGTGCCAGCAGCTTAGCGGTAGAGACCACGCAGTATTTT. It yields the protein CASSLAVETTQYF.